These 17 T cell receptor beta chains were sequenced from one sample in a study of cytomegalovirus exposure and HLA in healthy donors. A multiplex PCR was run with 60 Vbeta primers and 13 Jbeta primers. The data were produced by immunoSEQ multiplex PCR, yet TCRdb's version contains in-frame clones alone and is incomplete. The profile shows about 140,000 clones, around 10% of them singletons. Material: PBMCs. These receptor sequences come from a woman between 35 and 50 years old in good health and CMV-seropositive.

The CDR3 DNA is TGTGCCAGCAGCCCAAGACGGGCAACTAATGAAAAACTGTTTTTT. This gives the protein CASSPRRATNEKLFF. The V gene is TRBV7-2, the J gene TRBJ1-4; no clear D. The germline CDR1 and CDR2 sequences are SGHTA and FQGNSA. The V gene lost 5 bases and the J gene lost 0 bases, with 10 bases spanning the gap. This CDR3 has 15 amino acids.

This clone turned up a few times. The chain has TRBV11-3 and TRBJ1-2; perhaps TRBD1 as D (6 bases). V was pared by 4 bases and J by 8 bases, with 14 bases between. The CDR3 runs 13 residues. CDR1 is SGHNT, CDR2 YENEEA, per germline. In DNA form, the CDR3 reads TGTGCCAGCAGCTCGACCACAGGGTGGGGCTACACCTTC. It translates to CASSSTTGWGYTF.

The rearrangement uses TRBV5-4 and TRBJ2-2, with 9 bases lining up with TRBD1. The CDR3 totals 16 residues. V shed 4 bases and J 4 bases; nucleotides not matched to a gene: 8. In germline, CDR1 is SGHNT, CDR2 YYREEE (reference sequence). The CDR3 sequence: CASSTPTGGSTGELFF. The CDR3 DNA sequence: TGTGCCAGCAGCACCCCAACAGGGGGCAGCACCGGGGAGCTGTTTTTT.

This clone was picked up a small number of times. The V gene is TRBV19, the J gene TRBJ2-1; 10 nucleotides match TRBD2. The CDR3 extends over 14 amino acids. The germline V gene has CDR1 LNHDA and CDR2 SQIVND (reference sequence). The V gene end was trimmed by 5 bases and the J gene end by 7 bases; junction bases not matched to a gene: 5. CDR3 nucleotide sequence: TGTGCCAGTAGTGAGCGGGGGGGCAGAAATGAGCAGTTCTTC. Amino acid sequence: CASSERGGRNEQFF.

This clone has just a few counts. This chain links TRBV27 with TRBJ2-7, with 8 bases identical to TRBD2. Trimming cost V 2 bases and J 1 base; bases outside gene matches: 4. The CDR3 contains 15 residues. From germline, CDR1 is MNHEY and CDR2 SMNVEV (reference sequence). For the CDR3, the DNA is TGTGCCAGCAGTTTAAGTGCGGGGGGTTCCTACGAGCAGTACTTC. Amino acids: CASSLSAGGSYEQYF.

V gene TRBV7-2 combines with J gene TRBJ1-5; TRBD1 might be the D (6 bases). Trimming took 5 bases from V and 2 from J, leaving 10 bases between them. CDR3 length: 14 residues. CDR1 is SGHTA and CDR2 is FQGNSA in the germline V gene. The CDR3 protein is CASSPRQGNQPQHF. DNA for the CDR3: TGTGCCAGCAGCCCTCGACAGGGCAATCAGCCCCAGCATTTT.

The table lists this clone with a few counts. The chain recombines TRBV9 with TRBJ2-7; 9 bases agree with TRBD2. The V gene's germline CDR1 is SGDLS and CDR2 YYNGEE. J gave up 3 bases and V 0 bases, and 7 bases lay outside the gene matches. The CDR3 contains 16 residues. DNA of the CDR3: TGTGCCAGCAGCGTAGGGGAGGGTAGCGGGGGCTACGAGCAGTACTTC. Its protein is CASSVGEGSGGYEQYF.

This clone came up a few times. The CDR3 DNA reads as TGTGCCAGCAGCTTAGGACCTTCGACAGGGGCACACGGCACTGAAGCTTTCTTT. This translates into CASSLGPSTGAHGTEAFF. This chain connects TRBV7-2 to TRBJ1-1, with 8 bases that match TRBD1. The CDR3 has 18 amino acids. Germline assignment: CDR1 SGHTA and CDR2 FQGNSA. The V gene end was trimmed by 1 base and the J gene end by 4 bases; junction bases not matched to a gene: 14.

This clone was observed a few times. This chain joins TRBV2 and TRBJ2-5; D is undetermined. The V gene lost 2 bases and the J gene lost 1 base, with 8 bases spanning the gap. CDR3 size: 14 residues. CDR1 SNHLY and CDR2 FYNNEI come from the germline V gene. The CDR3 region has the DNA TGTGCCAGCAGTGAAATCACTATCCAAGAGACCCAGTACTTC. Translating gives CASSEITIQETQYF.

This clone has only a few counts. This rearrangement joins TRBV7-9 to TRBJ1-2; weak D call: TRBD1 (5 bases). CDR1 is SEHNR and CDR2 is FQNEAQ in the germline V gene (reference sequence). The CDR3 contains 16 residues. Trimming removed 1 base from V and 4 bases from J, with 16 bases in between. The CDR3 DNA reads as TGTGCCAGCAGCTTAGATCGGACATCTGTTGGCTATGGCTACACCTTC. It encodes CASSLDRTSVGYGYTF.

This clone appeared a few times. The J gene is TRBJ2-7, the V gene TRBV6-6, with D possibly TRBD1 on 6 matching bases. CDR3 size: 13 residues. Germline values: CDR1 MNHNY, CDR2 SVGAGI (reference sequence). With 5 bases removed from V and 1 base from J, the gap between germline ends came to 9 bases. The CDR3 spells CASSPTGSYEQYF. As DNA, the CDR3 is TGTGCCAGCAGTCCGACAGGTTCCTACGAGCAGTACTTC.

This clone turned up a few times. The chain links TRBV4-1 to TRBJ2-7; TRBD1 matches at 7 bases. The CDR3 sequence is 15 residues long. J lost 5 bases, V lost 2 bases, and 9 bases had no gene match. Germline-derived CDR1 and CDR2 are MGHRA and YSYEKL. This chain's CDR3 is CASSQLGTVRNEQYF. The CDR3 DNA reads TGCGCCAGCAGCCAACTAGGGACAGTTCGGAACGAGCAGTACTTC.

The chain joins TRBV2 to TRBJ2-7, with D unclear. V was trimmed by 2 bases and J by 0 bases, leaving 11 bases between them. This CDR3 has 15 residues. Germline V gives CDR1 SNHLY, CDR2 FYNNEI. Here the CDR3 reads CASSESHPSSYEQYF. CDR3 nucleotides: TGTGCCAGCAGTGAAAGTCACCCGAGCTCCTACGAGCAGTACTTC.

The chain is built from TRBV7-2 and TRBJ2-2; 7 bases are shared with TRBD1. The CDR3 totals 18 residues. Germline-derived CDR1 and CDR2 are SGHTA and FQGNSA. J lost 7 bases, V lost 1 base, and 15 bases had no gene match. The CDR3 DNA reads TGTGCCAGCAGCTTAGGTAGGGCTGGACAGGCCTTTGGCGGGGAGCTGTTTTTT. It specifies CASSLGRAGQAFGGELFF.

This clone was counted between two and nine times. This chain uses TRBV6-5 with TRBJ1-3, with D maybe TRBD1 (5 bases). The germline V and J ends were trimmed by 2 bases and 4 bases, with 12 bases remaining between them. Germline V gives CDR1 MNHEY, CDR2 SVGAGI. The CDR3 is 15 residues long. CDR3 protein: CASSYQGAPGNTIYF. CDR3 DNA sequence: TGTGCCAGCAGTTACCAGGGCGCCCCAGGAAACACCATATATTTT.

This clone was detected a few times. This chain joins TRBV29-1 and TRBJ1-4; 10 nucleotides align to TRBD1. The CDR3 extends over 15 amino acids. The J segment lost 3 bases and the V segment lost 5 bases, leaving 6 bases of the junction unmatched. CDR1 and CDR2 from the germline V gene are SQVTM and ANQGSEA. This chain's CDR3 is CSVSRDRGSNEKLFF. The CDR3 DNA reads as TGCAGCGTTTCCCGGGACAGGGGTTCTAATGAAAAACTGTTTTTT.

V gene TRBV6-5 combines with J gene TRBJ2-5, with D tentatively TRBD1 (5 bases). The CDR3 is made up of 14 amino acids. Trimming took 7 bases from V and 1 from J, leaving 13 bases between them. Germline V lookup: CDR1 MNHEY, CDR2 SVGAGI. The CDR3 reads CASKVEGVQETQYF. The CDR3 DNA reads as TGTGCCAGCAAGGTGGAAGGGGTCCAAGAGACCCAGTACTTC.